This T cell receptor (beta chain) was sequenced for a study of CD8 T cells in Susac syndrome. J was trimmed by 5 bases and V by 3 bases; bases with no gene match: 15. This CDR3 region has 16 residues. The germline V gene encodes CDR1 GTSNPN and CDR2 SVGIG (reference sequence). Random hexamers were used to reverse transcribe roughly 0.5 to 1 ug of RNA. TCRdb used MiXCR to reprocess the immunoSEQ multiplex PCR reads, holding one entry per CDR3 protein. This sample has about 120,000 distinct CDR3 sequences; 92% occur once, and the top ten carry less than 0.15%. The chain recombines TRBV30 with TRBJ2-7; 8 nucleotides align to TRBD1. This receptor was taken from a human donor in good health. Input material: CD4+ T cells from PBMCs. The CDR3 spells CAWRSFGGQGRHEQYF. The CDR3 DNA follows: TGTGCCTGGAGATCCTTTGGAGGACAGGGCCGCCACGAGCAGTACTTC.